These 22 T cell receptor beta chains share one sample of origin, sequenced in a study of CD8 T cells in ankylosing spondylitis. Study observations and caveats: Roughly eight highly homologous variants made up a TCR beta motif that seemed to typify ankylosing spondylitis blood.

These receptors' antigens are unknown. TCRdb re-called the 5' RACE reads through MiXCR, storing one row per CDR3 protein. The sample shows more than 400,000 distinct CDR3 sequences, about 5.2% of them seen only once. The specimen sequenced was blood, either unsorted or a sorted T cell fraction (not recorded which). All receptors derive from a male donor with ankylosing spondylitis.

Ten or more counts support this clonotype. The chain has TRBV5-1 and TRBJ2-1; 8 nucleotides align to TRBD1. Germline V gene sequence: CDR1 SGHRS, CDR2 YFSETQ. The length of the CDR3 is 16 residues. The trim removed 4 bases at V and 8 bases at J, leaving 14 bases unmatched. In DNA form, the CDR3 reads TGCGCCAGCAGCCTATTATCTCGGACAGGGAACGATGAGCAGTTCTTC. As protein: CASSLLSRTGNDEQFF.

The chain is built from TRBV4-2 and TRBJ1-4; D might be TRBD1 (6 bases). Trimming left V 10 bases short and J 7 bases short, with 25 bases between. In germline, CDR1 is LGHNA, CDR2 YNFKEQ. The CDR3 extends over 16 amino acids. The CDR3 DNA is TGTGCCATGAGCTCCGGACTCCTGGGCAGGGGTGAAAAACTGTTTTTT. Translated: CAMSSGLLGRGEKLFF.

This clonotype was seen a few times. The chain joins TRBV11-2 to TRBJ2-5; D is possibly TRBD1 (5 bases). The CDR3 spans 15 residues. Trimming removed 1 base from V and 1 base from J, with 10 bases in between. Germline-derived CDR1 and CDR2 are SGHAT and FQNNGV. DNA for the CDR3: TGTGCCAGCAGCTTAGCTCCAGGGCCCCAAGAGACCCAGTACTTC. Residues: CASSLAPGPQETQYF.

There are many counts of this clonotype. CDR3 amino acids: CASSGGGEGVTQYF. The CDR3 nucleotides are TGTGCCAGCAGCGGAGGGGGGGAAGGAGTGACCCAGTACTTC. The chain couples TRBV9 to TRBJ2-5; a possible D gene is TRBD2 (7 bases). This CDR3 has 14 amino acids. The V gene's germline CDR1 is SGDLS and CDR2 YYNGEE. V lost 3 bases to trimming and J lost 7 bases, with 16 bases between them.

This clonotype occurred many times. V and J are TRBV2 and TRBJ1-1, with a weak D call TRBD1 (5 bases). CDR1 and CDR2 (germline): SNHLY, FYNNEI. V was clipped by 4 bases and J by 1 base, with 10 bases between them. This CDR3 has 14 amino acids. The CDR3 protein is CASSVLGENTEAFF. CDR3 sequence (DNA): TGTGCCAGCAGTGTCCTAGGGGAGAACACTGAAGCTTTCTTT.

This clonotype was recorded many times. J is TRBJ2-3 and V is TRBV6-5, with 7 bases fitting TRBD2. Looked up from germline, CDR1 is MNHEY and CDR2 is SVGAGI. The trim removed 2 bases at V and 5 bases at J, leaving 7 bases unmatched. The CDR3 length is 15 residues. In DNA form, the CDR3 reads TGTGCCAGCAGTTACCAGGCGGGAGTGGTAGATACGCAGTATTTT. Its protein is CASSYQAGVVDTQYF.

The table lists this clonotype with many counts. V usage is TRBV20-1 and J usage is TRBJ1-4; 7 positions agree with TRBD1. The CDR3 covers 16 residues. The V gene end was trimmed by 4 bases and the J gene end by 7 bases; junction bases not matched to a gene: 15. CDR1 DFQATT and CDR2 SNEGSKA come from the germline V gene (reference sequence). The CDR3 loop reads CSAMIRTGARTEKLFF. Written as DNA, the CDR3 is TGCAGTGCTATGATACGAACAGGGGCGCGGACTGAAAAACTGTTTTTT.

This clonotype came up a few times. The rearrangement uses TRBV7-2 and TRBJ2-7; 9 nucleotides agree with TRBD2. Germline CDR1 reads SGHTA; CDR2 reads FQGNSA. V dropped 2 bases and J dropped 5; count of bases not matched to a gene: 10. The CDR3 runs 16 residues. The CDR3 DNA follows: TGTGCCAGCAGCTTACTCTGGCGGGAGGGCGGTAACGAGCAGTACTTC. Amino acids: CASSLLWREGGNEQYF.

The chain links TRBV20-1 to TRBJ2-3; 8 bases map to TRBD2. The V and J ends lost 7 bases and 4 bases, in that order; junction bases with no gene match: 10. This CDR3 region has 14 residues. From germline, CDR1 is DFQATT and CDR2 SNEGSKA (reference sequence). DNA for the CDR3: TGCAGTGGGGTGGCGGCGGGGGGCGCAGATACGCAGTATTTT. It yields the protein CSGVAAGGADTQYF.

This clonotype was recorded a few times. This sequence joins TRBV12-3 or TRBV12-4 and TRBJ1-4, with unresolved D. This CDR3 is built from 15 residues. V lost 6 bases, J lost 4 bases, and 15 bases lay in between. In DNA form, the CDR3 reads TGTGCCAGCAGCAAAACAGCCCCCTATAATGAAAAACTGTTTTTT. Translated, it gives CASSKTAPYNEKLFF.

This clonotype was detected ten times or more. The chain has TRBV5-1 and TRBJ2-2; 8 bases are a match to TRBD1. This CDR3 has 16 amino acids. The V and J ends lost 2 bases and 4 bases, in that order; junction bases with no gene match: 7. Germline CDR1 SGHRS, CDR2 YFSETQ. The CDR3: CASSLRTGLITGELFF. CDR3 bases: TGCGCCAGCAGCTTACGGACAGGGCTAATCACCGGGGAGCTGTTTTTT.

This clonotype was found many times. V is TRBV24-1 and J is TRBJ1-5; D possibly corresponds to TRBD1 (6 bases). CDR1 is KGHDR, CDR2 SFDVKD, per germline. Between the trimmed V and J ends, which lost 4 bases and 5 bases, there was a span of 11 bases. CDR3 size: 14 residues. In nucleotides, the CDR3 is TGTGCCACCAGTGAAGGACAGACCGATCAGCCCCAGCATTTT. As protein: CATSEGQTDQPQHF.

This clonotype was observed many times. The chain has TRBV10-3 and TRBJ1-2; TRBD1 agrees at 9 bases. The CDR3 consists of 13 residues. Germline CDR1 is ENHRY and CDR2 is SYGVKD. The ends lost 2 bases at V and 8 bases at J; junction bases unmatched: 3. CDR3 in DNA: TGTGCCATCAGTGAGGGGACAGGGACCGGCTACACCTTC. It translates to CAISEGTGTGYTF.

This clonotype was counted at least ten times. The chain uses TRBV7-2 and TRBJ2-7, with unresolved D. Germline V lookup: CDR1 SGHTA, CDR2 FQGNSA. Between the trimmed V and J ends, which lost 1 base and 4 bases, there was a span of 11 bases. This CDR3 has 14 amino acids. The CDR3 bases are TGTGCCAGCAGCTTAGAAGGCCGACGTTACGAGCAGTACTTC. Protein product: CASSLEGRRYEQYF.

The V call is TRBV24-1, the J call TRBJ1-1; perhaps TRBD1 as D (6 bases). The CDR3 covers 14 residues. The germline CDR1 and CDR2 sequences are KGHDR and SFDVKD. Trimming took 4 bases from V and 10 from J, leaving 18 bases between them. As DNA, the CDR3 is TGTGCCACCAGTGAGTTTAACAGGGAAAGGGGAGCTTTCTTT. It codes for CATSEFNRERGAFF.

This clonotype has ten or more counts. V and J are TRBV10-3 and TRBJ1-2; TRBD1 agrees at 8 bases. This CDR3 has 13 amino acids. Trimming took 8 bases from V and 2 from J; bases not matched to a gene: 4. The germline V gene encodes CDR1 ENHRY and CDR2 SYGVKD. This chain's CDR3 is CAIRDRQNYGYTF. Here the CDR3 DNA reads TGTGCCATCCGGGACAGGCAAAACTATGGCTACACCTTC.

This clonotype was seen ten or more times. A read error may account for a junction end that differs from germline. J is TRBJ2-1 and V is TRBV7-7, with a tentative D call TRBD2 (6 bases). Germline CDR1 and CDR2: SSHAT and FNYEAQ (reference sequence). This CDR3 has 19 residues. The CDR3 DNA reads TGTGCTAGCAGTCAGCAAGGTAGCGGCTATACGCCCTCCTACAATGAGCAGTTCTTC. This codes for CASSQQGSGYTPSYNEQFF.

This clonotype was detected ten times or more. The DNA of the CDR3 is TGCAGCGCGTCAGGGGGCGCGGTTGAAAAACTGTTTTTT. Protein sequence: CSASGGAVEKLFF. This chain joins TRBV29-1 and TRBJ1-4; TRBD1 matches at 8 bases. Germline assignment: CDR1 SQVTM and CDR2 ANQGSEA. The length of the CDR3 is 13 residues. Unmatched junction bases numbered 8, after V lost 7 bases and J lost 7 bases.

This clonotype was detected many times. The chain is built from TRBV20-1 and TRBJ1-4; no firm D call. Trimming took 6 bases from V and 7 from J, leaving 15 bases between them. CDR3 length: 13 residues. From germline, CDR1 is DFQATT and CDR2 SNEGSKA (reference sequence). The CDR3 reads CSAYTGVSEKLFF. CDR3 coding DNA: TGCAGTGCATATACCGGGGTGTCTGAAAAACTGTTTTTT.

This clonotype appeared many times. CDR3 sequence: CASSFSDRIYGYTF. In nucleotides, the CDR3 is TGTGCCAGCAGTTTTTCGGACAGGATCTATGGCTACACCTTC. This rearrangement joins TRBV12-3 or TRBV12-4 to TRBJ1-2, with 7 bases that match TRBD1. This CDR3 comprises 14 residues. The V and J ends lost 3 bases and 4 bases, in that order; junction bases with no gene match: 5.

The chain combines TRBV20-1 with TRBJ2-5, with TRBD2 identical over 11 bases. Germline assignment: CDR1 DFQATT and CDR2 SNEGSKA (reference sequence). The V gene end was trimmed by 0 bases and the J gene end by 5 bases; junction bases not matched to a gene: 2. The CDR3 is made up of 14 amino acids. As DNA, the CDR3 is TGCAGTGCTAGAGACGGACTAGCGGGCGAGACCCAGTACTTC. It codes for CSARDGLAGETQYF.

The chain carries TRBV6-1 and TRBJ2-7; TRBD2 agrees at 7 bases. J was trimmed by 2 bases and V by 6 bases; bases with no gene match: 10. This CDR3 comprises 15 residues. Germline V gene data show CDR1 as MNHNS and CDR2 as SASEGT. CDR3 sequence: CASRRVRESPYEQYF. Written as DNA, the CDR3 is TGTGCCAGCAGACGGGTGCGGGAGAGTCCCTACGAGCAGTACTTC.